These 18 T cell receptor beta chains were all obtained from the same sample, sequenced in a study of T cells in women clearing cervical HPV infection. Data came from immunoSEQ multiplex PCR; TCRdb stores just in-frame clones and leaves some out. The listing records 15,000 or so clones. Sequencing was performed on blood buffy coat. The receptors originated from a woman between 18 and 75 years old with a cervical HPV16 infection that either progressed to CIN3+ or cleared (not recorded which).

With respect to this clone: The read gets to within 3 residues of the CDR3 end, and the germline J gene fills in the rest. The chain uses TRBV7-6 and TRBJ2-4; 8 bases fit TRBD1. Per the germline V gene, CDR1 is SGHVS and CDR2 is FNYEAQ. The CDR3 consists of 15 residues. The sequenced CDR3 bases are TGTGCCAGCAGCTTAGAGGAGACAGGGGCGCAGGGT. Translated, it gives CASSLEETGAQG. The CDR3 as a whole reads CASSLEETGAQGQYF.

To note about this clone: The DNA ends 3 residues before the CDR3 does, and the rest of the CDR3 is filled in from the germline J gene. The chain employs TRBV11-2 and TRBJ1-2; 12 bases are shared with TRBD1. The germline gives CDR1 SGHAT, CDR2 FQNNGV. The CDR3 runs to 14 residues. The CDR3 loop is CASSSGTGGYEYTF. CDR3 DNA, as far as it was read: TGTGCCAGCAGTTCTGGGACAGGGGGCTACGAG.

Comment on this clone: The CDR3 extends 3 residues past the end of the read, so its final part is completed from the germline J gene. V is TRBV13 and J is TRBJ2-1; TRBD2 aligns across 12 bases. The CDR3 is made up of 16 amino acids. J lost 7 bases, V lost 5 bases, and 9 bases had no gene match. The V gene's germline CDR1 is PRHDT and CDR2 FYEKMQ (reference sequence). The CDR3 bases that were read are TGTGCCAGCAGCCTAGCGGCTAGCGGGGGGGGAAATGAG. Its protein is CASSLAASGGGNE. The CDR3 in its entirety is CASSLAASGGGNEQFF.

With respect to this clone: The DNA ends 3 residues before the CDR3 does, and the rest of the CDR3 is filled in from the germline J gene. This chain joins TRBV20-1 and TRBJ1-6; D is possibly TRBD1 (6 bases). V lost 3 bases and J lost 7, with 10 bases in between. Germline V gives CDR1 DFQATT, CDR2 SNEGSKA (reference sequence). The CDR3 consists of 13 residues. The CDR3 reads CSASLQGNSPLHF. CDR3 DNA (partial): TGCAGTGCTAGCTTACAGGGAAATTCACCC.

In regard to this clone: The CDR3 is cut off 3 residues early in the read; its end comes from the germline J gene. The chain has TRBV2 and TRBJ2-7; 9 bases match TRBD2. The trim removed 4 bases at V and 4 bases at J, leaving 8 bases unmatched. This CDR3 spans 15 amino acids. The germline V gene has CDR1 SNHLY and CDR2 FYNNEI. The chain's CDR3 is CASSGLASGTYEQYF. Incomplete CDR3 DNA: TGTGCCAGCAGTGGTTTGGCTAGCGGGACTTACGAG.

On this clone itself: The CDR3 extends 3 residues past the end of the read, so its final part is completed from the germline J gene. This sequence joins TRBV12-5 and TRBJ2-2; 7 positions agree with TRBD2. This CDR3 is built from 12 residues. The ends lost 5 bases at V and 7 bases at J; junction bases unmatched: 1. Per the germline V gene, CDR1 is LGHNT and CDR2 is FRNRAP. CDR3 in amino acids: CASGTGGGELFF. CDR3 DNA, as far as it was read: TGTGCTAGTGGTACGGGGGGCGGGGAG.

Points on this clone: The read ends 3 residues shy of where the CDR3 ends; the end is completed using the germline J gene. This chain uses TRBV20-1 with TRBJ2-2; the match to TRBD2 covers 11 bases. J was trimmed by 6 bases and V by 2 bases; bases with no gene match: 8. This CDR3 comprises 16 residues. Germline V gene lookup returns CDR1 DFQATT and CDR2 SNEGSKA (reference sequence). CDR3 protein: CSARKVAGGRSGELFF. Incomplete CDR3 DNA: TGCAGTGCTAGAAAGGTAGCGGGAGGGAGATCCGGGGAG.

In the case of this clone: The CDR3 end lies 3 residues beyond the end of the read and is filled in from the germline J gene. The rearrangement uses TRBV6-2 or TRBV6-3 and TRBJ2-2; D might be TRBD1 (5 bases). Germline V CDR1 and CDR2: MNHEY, SVGEGT. The V end lost 8 bases, the J end lost 6 bases, and 13 bases lay between the germline ends. The CDR3 consists of 13 residues. This CDR3 is CASSQGWAGELFF. CDR3 DNA (partial): TGTGCCAGCTCCCAGGGCTGGGCCGGGGAG.

Concerning this clone itself: From the germline J gene comes the end of the CDR3, since the read stops 3 residues before it. The chain has TRBV2 and TRBJ2-7; 8 positions agree with TRBD1. Germline V gives CDR1 SNHLY, CDR2 FYNNEI. This CDR3 comprises 12 residues. V was pared by 10 bases and J by 5 bases, with 7 bases of the junction left unmatched. The CDR3 loop is CATGTGGNEQYF. The DNA read from the CDR3 is TGTGCCACCGGGACAGGAGGCAACGAG.

Regarding this clone: The CDR3 end falls 3 residues outside the read, so it is completed with the germline J gene. The chain links TRBV20-1 to TRBJ1-2; a possible D gene is TRBD1 (6 bases). Germline lookup yields CDR1 DFQATT and CDR2 SNEGSKA (reference sequence). The CDR3 has 15 amino acids. The CDR3 region is CSAGGPAGRKETYTF. The sequenced CDR3 bases are TGCAGTGCCGGGGGGCCAGCGGGAAGAAAAGAGACC.

As for this clone: The CDR3 extends 3 residues past the end of the read, so its final part is completed from the germline J gene. The J gene is TRBJ1-1, the V gene TRBV7-2; 11 bases map to TRBD1. The CDR3 loop spans 14 amino acids. Trimming took 4 bases from V and 4 from J; bases not matched to a gene: 2. CDR1 SGHTA and CDR2 FQGNSA come from the germline V gene. CDR3: CASSSGTGGTEAFF. The covered CDR3 bases are TGTGCCAGCAGCTCCGGGACAGGGGGCACTGAA. The complete variable domain, with remaining parts taken from reference TRBV7-2 and TRBJ1-1, reads GAGVSQSPSNKVTEKGKDVELRCDPISGHTALYWYRQSLGQGLEFLIYFQGNSAPDKSGLPSDRFSAERTGGSVSTLTIQRTQQEDSAVYLCASSSGTGGTEAFFGQGTRLTVV.

Comment on this clone: The read ends 3 residues shy of where the CDR3 ends; the end is completed using the germline J gene. The chain combines TRBV19 with TRBJ2-1, with 8 bases aligning to TRBD1. The V gene's germline CDR1 is LNHDA and CDR2 SQIVND (reference sequence). The CDR3 length is 16 residues. Germline trimming cut 6 bases from V and 6 bases from J; bases unmatched to any gene: 13. CDR3 amino acids: CASSTPFGTGGNEQFF. The CDR3 DNA, read in part, is TGTGCCAGTAGCACCCCCTTCGGGACAGGCGGCAATGAG.

About this clone: The read comes to an end 3 residues before the CDR3 does, leaving the germline J gene to fill in the end. The V and J genes are TRBV11-1 and TRBJ1-1, with TRBD1 matching 7 bases. CDR1 and CDR2 (germline): SGHAT, FQDESV (reference sequence). This CDR3 has 13 residues. The V segment lost 3 bases and the J segment 4 bases; nucleotides outside the gene matches: 2. CDR3 sequence reads: CASSLNRGTEAFF. Partial CDR3 DNA: TGTGCCAGCAGCTTGAACAGGGGCACTGAA.

Worth noting for this clone: The read halts 3 residues ahead of the CDR3 end, with the missing end drawn from the germline J gene. The V gene is TRBV6-4, the J gene TRBJ1-6, with 7 positions matching TRBD1. Germline CDR1 is MRHNA and CDR2 is SNTAGT. Trimming took 0 bases from V and 6 from J; bases not matched to a gene: 2. This CDR3 contains 15 residues. Incomplete CDR3 DNA: TGTGCCAGCAGTGACTCTACAGGGGCTAATTCACCC. This gives the protein CASSDSTGANSP. The entire CDR3 protein is CASSDSTGANSPLHF.

On this clone itself: The read falls 3 residues short of the CDR3 end, and the missing part is taken from the germline J gene. The chain couples TRBV11-3 to TRBJ1-2; maybe TRBD1 (5 bases). Germline lookup yields CDR1 SGHNT and CDR2 YENEEA. The CDR3 contains 14 residues. Trimming cost V 6 bases and J 4 bases, with 15 bases left between them. CDR3 loop: CASSPEEGIYGYTF. Incomplete CDR3 DNA: TGTGCCAGCAGTCCAGAGGAGGGGATCTATGGC.

Of note for this clone: The read finishes 3 residues shy of the CDR3 end, and the germline J gene is used to complete it. This sample includes further DNA sequences coding for the same CDR3. The chain is built from TRBV18 and TRBJ1-5, with 9 bases fitting TRBD1. Germline values: CDR1 KGHSH, CDR2 LQKENI. V trimming: 2 bases; J trimming: 2 bases; junction bases outside the gene matches: 1. The CDR3 spans 15 residues. The CDR3 loop reads CASSPDRGGNQPQHF. The DNA read from the CDR3 is TGTGCCAGCTCACCAGACAGGGGGGGCAATCAGCCC.

With respect to this clone: The CDR3 end is not reached by the read, which stops 3 residues before it; the germline J gene fills it in. The chain is built from TRBV5-5 and TRBJ1-4; D gene ambiguous. CDR3 length: 15 residues. Germline-derived CDR1 and CDR2 are SGHKS and YYEKEE (reference sequence). The ends were cut back, 0 bases at V and 8 bases at J, with 14 bases in the middle. CDR3 loop: CASSLERLTWEKLFF. The CDR3 bases that were read are TGTGCCAGCAGCTTGGAGCGACTCACGTGGGAAAAA.

As concerns this clone: The missing CDR3 end, 3 residues past where the read stops, is filled in from the germline J gene. J is TRBJ1-6 and V is TRBV14, with a tentative D call TRBD1 (5 bases). This CDR3 has 13 amino acids. Germline-derived CDR1 and CDR2 are SGHDN and FVKESK. V dropped 2 bases and J dropped 6 bases, with 5 bases sitting between them. CDR3 residues: CASSQQGNSPLHF. The sequenced CDR3 bases are TGTGCCAGCAGCCAACAGGGTAATTCACCC.